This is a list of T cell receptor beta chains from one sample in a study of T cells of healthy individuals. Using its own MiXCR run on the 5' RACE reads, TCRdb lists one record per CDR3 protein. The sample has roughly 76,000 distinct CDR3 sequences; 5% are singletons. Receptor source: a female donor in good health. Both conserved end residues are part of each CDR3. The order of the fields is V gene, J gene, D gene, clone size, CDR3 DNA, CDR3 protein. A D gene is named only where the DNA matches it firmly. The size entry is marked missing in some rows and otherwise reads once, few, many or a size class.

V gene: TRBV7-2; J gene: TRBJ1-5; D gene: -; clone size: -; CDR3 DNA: TGTGCCAGCAGCTTAACCAATCAGCCCCAGCATTTT; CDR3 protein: CASSLTNQPQHF
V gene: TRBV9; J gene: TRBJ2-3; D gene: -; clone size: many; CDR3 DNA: TGTGCCAGCAGCTGGACTCCCACAGATACGCAGTATTTT; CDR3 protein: CASSWTPTDTQYF
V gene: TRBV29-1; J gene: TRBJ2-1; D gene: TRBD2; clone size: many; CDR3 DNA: TGCAGCGCCCAAGGGACTAGCGGGAGGGCCGGAGGTGAGCAGTTCTTC; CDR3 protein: CSAQGTSGRAGGEQFF
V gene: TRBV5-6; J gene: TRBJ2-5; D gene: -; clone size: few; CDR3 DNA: TGTGCCAGCAGCTTTGTGGGTAACCAAGAGACCCAGTACTTC; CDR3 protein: CASSFVGNQETQYF
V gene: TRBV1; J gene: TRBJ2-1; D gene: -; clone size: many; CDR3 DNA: TGCACCAGCAGCCAAGGGACTAGCGGGAGAAGGGGCAATGAGCAGTTCTTC; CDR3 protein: CTSSQGTSGRRGNEQFF
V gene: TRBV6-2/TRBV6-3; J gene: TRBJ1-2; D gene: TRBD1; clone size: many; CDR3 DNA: TGTGCCAGCAGTCCCGGGACAGCAGTCGGCTACACCTTC; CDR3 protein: CASSPGTAVGYTF
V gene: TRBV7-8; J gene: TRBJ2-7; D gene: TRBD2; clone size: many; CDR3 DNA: TGTGCCAGCAGCCCTCTACTAGCGGGAATATACCACGAGCAGTACTTC; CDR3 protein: CASSPLLAGIYHEQYF
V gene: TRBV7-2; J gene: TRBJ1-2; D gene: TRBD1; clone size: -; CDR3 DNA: TGTGCCAGCAGCCCAACAGGGGGAGTATACTATGGCTACACCTTC; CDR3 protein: CASSPTGGVYYGYTF
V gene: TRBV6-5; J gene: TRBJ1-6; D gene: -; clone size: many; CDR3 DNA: TGTGCCAGCAGTTCGACTGGACGTTCACCCCTCCACTTT; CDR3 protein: CASSSTGRSPLHF
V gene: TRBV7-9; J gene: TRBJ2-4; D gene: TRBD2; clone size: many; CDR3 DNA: TGTGCCAGCAGCTTAGGACTAGCAGACATTCAGTACTTC; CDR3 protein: CASSLGLADIQYF
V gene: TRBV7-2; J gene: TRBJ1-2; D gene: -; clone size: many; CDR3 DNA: TGTGCCAGCAGCCCCTACCTCGCGCTCTCGGTCACCTTC; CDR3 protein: CASSPYLALSVTF
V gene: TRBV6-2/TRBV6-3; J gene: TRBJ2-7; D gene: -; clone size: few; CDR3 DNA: TGTGCCAGCAGTTACGGAGGGGACAGCATAGAGCAGTACTTC; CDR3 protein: CASSYGGDSIEQYF
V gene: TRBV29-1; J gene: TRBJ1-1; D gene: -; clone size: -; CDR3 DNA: TGCAGCGGGAACAGGGTCCGGAACACTGAAGCTTACTTT; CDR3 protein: CSGNRVRNTEAYF
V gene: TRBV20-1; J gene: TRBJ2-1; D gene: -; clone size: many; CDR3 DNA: TGCAGTGCTATTGGGCTTGCGGGGGCCTCACGCAATGAGCAGTTCTTC; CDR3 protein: CSAIGLAGASRNEQFF
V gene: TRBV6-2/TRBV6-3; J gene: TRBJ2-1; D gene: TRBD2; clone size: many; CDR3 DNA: TGTGCCAGCAGGACTAGCGGGGGACACAATGAGCAGTTCTTC; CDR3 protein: CASRTSGGHNEQFF
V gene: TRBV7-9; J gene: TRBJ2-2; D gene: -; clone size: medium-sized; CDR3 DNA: TGTGCCAGCCGTGACACCGGGGAGCTGTTTTTT; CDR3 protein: CASRDTGELFF
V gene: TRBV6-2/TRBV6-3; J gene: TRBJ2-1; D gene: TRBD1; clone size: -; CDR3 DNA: TGTGCCAGCAGTTCCTCCGGGACAGGGTCATACAATGAGCAGTTCTTC; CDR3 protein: CASSSSGTGSYNEQFF
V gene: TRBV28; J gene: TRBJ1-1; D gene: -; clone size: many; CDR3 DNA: TGTGCCAGCAGTTTCCGATATAACACTGAAGCTTTCTTT; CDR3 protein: CASSFRYNTEAFF
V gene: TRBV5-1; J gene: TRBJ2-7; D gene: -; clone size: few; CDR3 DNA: TGCGCCAGCAGCTTGGGGTCCCACGAGCAGTACTTC; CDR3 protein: CASSLGSHEQYF
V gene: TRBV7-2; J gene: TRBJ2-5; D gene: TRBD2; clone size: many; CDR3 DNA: TGTGCCAGCAGCTCACGAGCGGGGTCGGGGGAGACCCAGTACTTC; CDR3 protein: CASSSRAGSGETQYF
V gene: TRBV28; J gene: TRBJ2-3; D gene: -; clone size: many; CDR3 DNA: TGTGCCAGCAAGGAATTTGAGGTGGCCGACACAGATACGCAGTATTTT; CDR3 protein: CASKEFEVADTDTQYF
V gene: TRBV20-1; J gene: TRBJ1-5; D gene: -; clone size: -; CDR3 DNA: TGCAGTGCGTCCGGATTTCAGCAGCCCCAGCATTTT; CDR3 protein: CSASGFQQPQHF
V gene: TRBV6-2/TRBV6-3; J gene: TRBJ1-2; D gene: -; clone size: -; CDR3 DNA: TGTGCCAGCAGTTACTCTTCCGGGGCGACTGGCTACACCTTC; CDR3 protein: CASSYSSGATGYTF
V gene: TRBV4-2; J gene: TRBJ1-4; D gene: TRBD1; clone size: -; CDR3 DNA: TGTGCCAGCAGCCAAGCCTTCGAGATACCCGGGACAGGATTTAATGAAAAACTGTTTTTT; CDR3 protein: CASSQAFEIPGTGFNEKLFF
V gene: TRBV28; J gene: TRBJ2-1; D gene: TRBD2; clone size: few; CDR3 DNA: TGTGCCAGCAGTGACGGGGGAGGGATTTACAATGAGCAGTTCTTC; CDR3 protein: CASSDGGGIYNEQFF
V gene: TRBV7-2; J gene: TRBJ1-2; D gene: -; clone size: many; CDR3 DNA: TGTGCCAGCAGCCCTGACAGGAACTATGGCTACACCTTC; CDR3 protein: CASSPDRNYGYTF
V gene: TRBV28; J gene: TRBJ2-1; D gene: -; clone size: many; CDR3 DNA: TGTGCCAGCAGTTTATACTCAGAATCCGCCCAGTTCTTC; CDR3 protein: CASSLYSESAQFF